The 13 T cell receptor beta chains below all came from one sample that was sequenced in a study of cytotoxic CD8 clonotypes in ibrutinib-treated CLL. Some clones are missing from TCRdb's copy, which holds only in-frame ones; the method was immunoSEQ multiplex PCR. This sample has about 130,000 clones, with 79% found just once. The sequencing here drew on PBMCs, taken after 12 months of ibrutinib treatment. The receptor source for this set is a human donor with chronic lymphocytic leukemia.

As DNA, the CDR3 is TGTGCCAGCAGTTTAAACTGGCGGGATGAGCAGTTCTTC. Translated, it gives CASSLNWRDEQFF. The chain recombines TRBV27 with TRBJ2-1; D possibly corresponds to TRBD2 (5 bases). The germline CDR1 and CDR2 sequences are MNHEY and SMNVEV (reference sequence). CDR3 length equals 13 residues. V was shortened by 2 bases and J by 8 bases, with 10 bases between the two germline ends.

V is TRBV14 and J is TRBJ2-2; D is unresolved. The CDR3 runs 17 residues. Germline CDR1 is SGHDN and CDR2 is FVKESK. V lost 4 bases, J lost 7 bases, and 22 bases lay in between. The CDR3 here is CASSPSGPRLIFGELFF. The CDR3 coding sequence is TGTGCCAGCAGCCCGTCCGGGCCCCGTCTAATTTTCGGGGAGCTGTTTTTT.

The CDR3 region is CASSTGTGGGYTF. Here the CDR3 DNA reads TGCGCCAGCAGCACCGGGACAGGAGGTGGCTACACCTTC. The gene calls are TRBV5-1 and TRBJ1-2; 8 bases fit TRBD1. CDR3 length: 13 amino acids. Germline V gene sequence: CDR1 SGHRS, CDR2 YFSETQ. With 4 bases clipped from V and 7 bases from J, the junction kept 6 bases outside the gene matches.

The rearrangement uses TRBV7-2 and TRBJ2-5; a weak D match, TRBD2 (6 bases). Germline V CDR1 and CDR2: SGHTA, FQGNSA. Trimming shortened V by 4 bases and J by 2 bases, and 14 bases separated the two germline ends. The CDR3 contains 15 residues. CDR3 nucleotides: TGTGCCAGCAGCTCGAGAGGAGGGCAGCAAGAGACCCAGTACTTC. Translating gives CASSSRGGQQETQYF.

The gene calls are TRBV28 and TRBJ1-5; D call uncertain. Per germline, CDR1 MDHEN and CDR2 SYDVKM. Trimming left V 2 bases short and J 11 bases short, with 10 bases between. The length of the CDR3 is 12 residues. The CDR3 DNA reads TGTGCCAGCAGTTTACACTTTGGCGCCCAGCATTTT. It is translated as CASSLHFGAQHF.

The genes are TRBV9 and TRBJ1-1; TRBD1 agrees at 12 bases. The CDR3 extends over 16 amino acids. J was trimmed by 4 bases and V by 4 bases; bases with no gene match: 8. In germline, CDR1 is SGDLS, CDR2 YYNGEE. The chain's CDR3 is CASSMGQGAMGTEAFF. The CDR3 DNA reads TGTGCCAGCAGCATGGGACAGGGGGCGATGGGCACTGAAGCTTTCTTT.

The J gene is TRBJ1-1, the V gene TRBV27, with D tentatively TRBD1 (5 bases). This CDR3 has 12 amino acids. The germline CDR1 and CDR2 sequences are MNHEY and SMNVEV (reference sequence). Trimming stripped 6 bases from V and 11 bases from J, with 16 bases between. The CDR3 here is CASSPLAGTAFF. DNA of the CDR3: TGTGCCAGCAGCCCCCTGGCAGGGACGGCTTTCTTT.

The chain has TRBV7-3 and TRBJ2-1, with 10 bases aligning to TRBD2. V was pared by 2 bases and J by 10 bases, with 11 bases of the junction left unmatched. Germline V lookup: CDR1 SGHTA, CDR2 FQGTGA. There are 16 residues in the CDR3. CDR3 bases: TGTGCCAGCAGCTTATTCGTAGCTAGCGGGAGCAACGAGCAGTTCTTC. It is translated as CASSLFVASGSNEQFF.

The chain uses TRBV19 and TRBJ1-2; the match to TRBD1 covers 12 bases. Germline trimming cut 6 bases from V and 7 bases from J; bases unmatched to any gene: 6. Looked up from germline, CDR1 is LNHDA and CDR2 is SQIVND (reference sequence). The CDR3 is made up of 14 amino acids. The CDR3, as DNA: TGTGCCAGTAGCCCCGGGACAGGGGGCTTTGGCTACACCTTC. Residues: CASSPGTGGFGYTF.

The chain has TRBV28 and TRBJ2-7; the match to TRBD2 covers 8 bases. The germline V gene has CDR1 MDHEN and CDR2 SYDVKM. J was trimmed by 6 bases and V by 2 bases; bases with no gene match: 9. The length of the CDR3 is 15 residues. CDR3 sequence reads: CASSLPRGLVSEQYF. CDR3 bases: TGTGCCAGCAGTTTACCCCGGGGACTAGTTAGCGAGCAGTACTTC.

The gene calls are TRBV9 and TRBJ2-1; 7 bases match TRBD2. CDR3 size: 13 residues. V was clipped by 3 bases and J by 9 bases; unmatched bases: 6. CDR1 and CDR2 from the germline V gene are SGDLS and YYNGEE. The CDR3 region has the DNA TGTGCCAGCAGCGACCCATTAGCGGGTGAGCAGTTCTTC. It translates to CASSDPLAGEQFF. Drawing the rest from reference TRBV9 and TRBJ2-1, the complete variable domain is DSGVTQTPKHLITATGQRVTLRCSPRSGDLSVYWYQQSLDQGLQFLIQYYNGEERAKGNILERFSAQQFPDLHSELNLSSLELGDSALYFCASSDPLAGEQFFGPGTRLTVL.

DNA of the CDR3: TGTGCCAGCAGCCTAACAGGGGGCAATCAGCCCCAGCATTTT. Residues: CASSLTGGNQPQHF. This sequence joins TRBV7-2 and TRBJ1-5; 7 bases line up with TRBD1. Looked up from germline, CDR1 is SGHTA and CDR2 is FQGNSA. J lost 2 bases, V lost 5 bases, and 3 bases had no gene match. The length of the CDR3 is 14 residues.

The chain uses TRBV4-3 and TRBJ1-1; 9 nucleotides align to TRBD1. The germline V gene encodes CDR1 LGHNA and CDR2 YSLEER. This CDR3 is 15 amino acids long. Trimming took 4 bases from V and 0 from J; bases not matched to a gene: 3. This CDR3 reads CASSRDRAMNTEAFF. CDR3 coding DNA: TGCGCCAGCAGCCGGGACAGGGCCATGAACACTGAAGCTTTCTTT.